The next 7 T cell receptor beta chains were all read from a single sample in a study of OX40 agonist ivuxolimab in advanced cancers. Assay: immunoSEQ multiplex PCR; the TCRdb copy retains only in-frame clones and omits some. The profile shows 85,000 to 100,000 clones, around 90% of them singletons. The sequences come from CD4+ or CD8+ T cells sorted from blood, collected in a trial of the OX40 agonist ivuxolimab. All receptors come from an adult with an advanced solid tumor such as melanoma, head and neck, liver or kidney cancer.

The chain is built from TRBV18 and TRBJ2-5; no clear D gene. This CDR3 spans 13 amino acids. Per germline, CDR1 KGHSH and CDR2 LQKENI. V was trimmed by 0 bases and J by 2 bases, leaving 4 bases between them. For the CDR3, the DNA is TGTGCCAGCTCACCACCTATTCAAGAGACCCAGTACTTC. This sequence encodes CASSPPIQETQYF.

The chain couples TRBV19 to TRBJ2-5; no reliable D call. Germline CDR1 is LNHDA and CDR2 is SQIVND (reference sequence). The CDR3 sequence is 14 residues long. The V end lost 3 bases, the J end lost 2 bases, and 10 bases lay between the germline ends. CDR3 sequence: CASSMWLGQETQYF. The CDR3 DNA sequence: TGTGCCAGTAGTATGTGGCTCGGACAAGAGACCCAGTACTTC.

This chain uses TRBV30 with TRBJ2-5; D is possibly TRBD1 or TRBD2 (5 bases each). The CDR3 runs to 13 residues. The germline V gene has CDR1 GTSNPN and CDR2 SVGIG (reference sequence). Deletions cut 4 bases from V and 3 bases from J, with 12 bases between. As DNA, the CDR3 is TGTGCCTGGAATGGCAGGGAGAAAGAGACCCAGTACTTC. It is translated as CAWNGREKETQYF.

Note on this clone: The junction departs from germline at one end; a sequencing error may be responsible. This rearrangement joins TRBV28 to TRBJ1-2; weak D call: TRBD1 (5 bases). Germline loops: CDR1 MDHEN, CDR2 SYDVKM. CDR3 length: 13 amino acids. This chain's CDR3 is CASARTLGRGLAF. CDR3 nucleotides: TGTGCCAGCGCCCGGACACTAGGGAGGGGATTAGCCTTC.

The genes are TRBV4-2 and TRBJ2-1; D possibly corresponds to TRBD2 (5 bases). Germline CDR1 and CDR2: LGHNA and YNFKEQ. V was clipped by 2 bases and J by 7 bases, with 9 bases between them. The CDR3 is 13 amino acids. Here the CDR3 DNA reads TGTGCCAGCAGCCAAAGAAGCGGAAATGAGCAGTTCTTC. The encoded protein is CASSQRSGNEQFF.

This rearrangement joins TRBV5-8 to TRBJ1-3; D is ambiguous. Germline CDR1 is SGHTS and CDR2 is YDEGEE. This CDR3 contains 14 residues. V lost 0 bases and J 0 bases, leaving 4 bases between the germline ends. The CDR3 DNA follows: TGTGCCAGCAGCTTGGACAGCTCTGGAAACACCATATATTTT. This encodes CASSLDSSGNTIYF.

This clone occurred once. The V and J genes are TRBV6-6 and TRBJ2-7; 11 bases align to TRBD1. Trimming removed 6 bases from V and 3 bases from J; junction bases left unmatched: 4. The CDR3 has 14 amino acids. Germline V gene data show CDR1 as MNHNY and CDR2 as SVGAGI (reference sequence). DNA for the CDR3: TGTGCCAGCAGGGACAGGGGGCCCGTCTACGAGCAGTACTTC. This encodes CASRDRGPVYEQYF.